These 5 T cell receptor beta chains were all obtained from the same sample, sequenced in a study of cytomegalovirus exposure and HLA in healthy donors. A multiplex PCR was run with 60 Vbeta primers and 13 Jbeta primers. Method: immunoSEQ multiplex PCR; TCRdb's copy keeps in-frame clones and lacks some. Of 110,000 to 150,000 clones listed, over 60% are singletons. Material for sequencing was PBMCs. The receptor set was obtained from a male donor in good health and CMV-seropositive.

The table lists this clone with a few counts. This rearrangement joins TRBV4-3 to TRBJ1-2; unclear D gene. The CDR3 sequence is 16 residues long. V was cut by 4 bases and J by 5 bases, with 20 bases left in between. Germline V CDR1 and CDR2: LGHNA, YSLEER. CDR3 region: CASSLAAGTARYGYTF. The CDR3 region has the DNA TGCGCCAGCAGCCTGGCCGCGGGCACCGCTAGGTATGGCTACACCTTC.

The chain uses TRBV28 and TRBJ1-5, with 12 bases lining up with TRBD1. With V trimmed by 3 bases and J by 4 bases, 4 bases remained unmatched. This CDR3 is 16 amino acids long. The V gene's germline CDR1 is MDHEN and CDR2 SYDVKM. CDR3 residues: CASSFGTGGINQPQHF. The CDR3 coding sequence is TGTGCCAGCAGTTTCGGGACAGGGGGCATTAATCAGCCCCAGCATTTT. Full variable domain (outside the CDR3, taken from reference TRBV28 and TRBJ1-5): DVKVTQSSRYLVKRTGEKVFLECVQDMDHENMFWYRQDPGLGLRLIYFSYDVKMKEKGDIPEGYSVSREKKERFSLILESASTNQTSMYLCASSFGTGGINQPQHFGDGTRLSIL.

This clone was observed a few times. The chain's CDR3 is CASSHSGTSGGGETQYF. In DNA, the CDR3 is TGCGCCAGCAGCCACAGTGGGACTAGCGGGGGGGGCGAGACCCAGTACTTC. The rearrangement uses TRBV4-1 and TRBJ2-5, with TRBD2 matching over 16 bases. Germline CDR1 and CDR2: MGHRA and YSYEKL. The CDR3 runs to 17 residues. Trimming took 3 bases from V and 5 from J; bases not matched to a gene: 6.

The rearrangement links TRBV6-1 to TRBJ2-3; TRBD1 is a possible D gene (6 bases). CDR1 is MNHNS, CDR2 SASEGT, per germline. This CDR3 contains 15 residues. V lost 1 base to trimming and J lost 1 base, with 9 bases between them. The CDR3 loop reads CASSEGGGGTDTQYF. CDR3 DNA: TGTGCCAGCAGTGAAGGAGGGGGTGGCACAGATACGCAGTATTTT.

This chain joins TRBV19 and TRBJ2-1; 8 bases fit TRBD2. Germline loops: CDR1 LNHDA, CDR2 SQIVND (reference sequence). With V trimmed by 1 base and J by 4 bases, 9 bases remained unmatched. The CDR3 has 17 amino acids. This CDR3 is CASSIVPQRERYNEQFF. The CDR3 bases are TGTGCCAGTAGTATAGTACCCCAGCGGGAGAGGTACAATGAGCAGTTCTTC.